The 24 T cell receptor beta chains reported below all come from one sample, sequenced in a study of T cell changes during pregnancy in multiple sclerosis. This table comes from immunoSEQ multiplex PCR, and its TCRdb copy is limited to in-frame clones, with some not included. This sample has tens of thousands of clones; around 95% occur once, and the top ten carry more than 3%. Sequenced here: CD8+ T cells from peripheral blood mononuclear cells, sampled after pregnancy. The receptors derive from a female donor with multiple sclerosis, enrolled in a pregnancy study.

This CDR3 reads CASSFSTEAFF. The CDR3 nucleotides are TGCGCCAGCAGCTTTAGCACTGAAGCTTTCTTT. This rearrangement joins TRBV4-1 to TRBJ1-1; D is ambiguous. Germline CDR1 and CDR2: MGHRA and YSYEKL. The CDR3 totals 11 residues. The V and J ends lost 5 bases and 4 bases respectively, with 5 bases between them.

The CDR3 loop reads CASSRDPGTSGDYEQYF. The CDR3 DNA sequence: TGTGCCAGCAGCCGAGACCCAGGGACTAGCGGGGATTACGAGCAGTACTTC. The chain has TRBV4-2 and TRBJ2-5; 13 positions match TRBD2. Judging by the DNA end, TRBJ2-7 fits better; the J call may be wrong. Germline CDR1 reads LGHNA; CDR2 reads YNFKEQ. The CDR3 is 17 residues long.

This rearrangement joins TRBV7-9 to TRBJ2-7, with 9 bases identical to TRBD1. This CDR3 contains 16 residues. Losses at the gene ends were 5 bases for V and 7 bases for J; bases not matched to a gene: 15. Germline V gene data show CDR1 as SEHNR and CDR2 as FQNEAQ (reference sequence). This CDR3 reads CASSPGTGTGTGEQYF. CDR3 DNA sequence: TGTGCCAGCAGCCCCGGGACAGGGACGGGAACCGGAGAGCAGTACTTC.

The CDR3 bases are TGTGCCAGCAGTGGCTGGGACAGGGTGACAACTAATGAAAAACTGTTTTTT. This translates into CASSGWDRVTTNEKLFF. The chain links TRBV28 to TRBJ1-4; 9 positions match TRBD1. Trimming cost V 5 bases and J 0 bases; bases outside gene matches: 7. The V gene's germline CDR1 is MDHEN and CDR2 SYDVKM. The CDR3 totals 17 residues.

The V and J genes are TRBV7-9 and TRBJ2-2; D possibly corresponds to TRBD1 (5 bases). CDR1 and CDR2 (germline): SEHNR, FQNEAQ (reference sequence). The V end lost 5 bases, the J end lost 2 bases, and 9 bases lay between the germline ends. CDR3 length equals 14 residues. The chain's CDR3 is CASSQGHNTGELFF. Written as DNA, the CDR3 is TGTGCCAGCAGCCAAGGACACAACACCGGGGAGCTGTTTTTT.

This rearrangement joins TRBV6-1 to TRBJ1-5; no clear D gene. The CDR3 contains 13 residues. CDR1 and CDR2 from the germline V gene are MNHNS and SASEGT. Trimming shortened V by 3 bases and J by 7 bases, and 10 bases separated the two germline ends. The CDR3 reads CASSDSGGQPQHF. CDR3 coding DNA: TGTGCCAGCAGTGACAGTGGAGGCCAGCCCCAGCATTTT.

This clone was observed once. V is TRBV2 and J is TRBJ2-1, with TRBD1 as a possible D gene (5 bases). This CDR3 spans 16 amino acids. The V gene lost 8 bases and the J gene lost 6 bases, with 23 bases spanning the gap. The germline V gene encodes CDR1 SNHLY and CDR2 FYNNEI. CDR3 DNA sequence: TGTGCCAGCCGATCGACATCAGGGCTCCGTGGCAATGAGCAGTTCTTC. It encodes CASRSTSGLRGNEQFF.

The chain joins TRBV9 to TRBJ2-5; TRBD2 aligns across 8 bases. The CDR3 sequence is 15 residues long. Trimming at V came to 0 bases and at J to 3 bases, leaving 4 bases not matched to a gene. Germline CDR1 reads SGDLS; CDR2 reads YYNGEE. This CDR3 reads CASSVGSGGEETQYF. The CDR3 DNA sequence: TGTGCCAGCAGCGTAGGCTCGGGGGGGGAAGAGACCCAGTACTTC.

The chain has TRBV7-6 and TRBJ2-7; D possibly corresponds to TRBD2 (5 bases). CDR3 length: 14 residues. Germline loops: CDR1 SGHVS, CDR2 FNYEAQ. V was clipped by 2 bases and J by 0 bases, with 8 bases between them. The CDR3 here is CASSLSGSSYEQYF. The CDR3 DNA sequence: TGTGCCAGCAGCTTAAGCGGAAGCTCCTACGAGCAGTACTTC.

The V and J genes are TRBV28 and TRBJ1-5; 7 nucleotides line up with TRBD1. Trimming removed 5 bases from V and 3 bases from J; junction bases left unmatched: 16. The germline CDR1 and CDR2 sequences are MDHEN and SYDVKM. CDR3 length: 18 residues. The CDR3 here is CASSPRDSPLLINQPQHF. In nucleotides, the CDR3 is TGTGCCAGCAGTCCCCGGGACAGTCCCTTACTCATCAATCAGCCCCAGCATTTT.

A note on this clone: An end of the junction differs from the germline gene, which may be a read error. This sequence joins TRBV7-6 and TRBJ2-7, with D unclear. The germline CDR1 and CDR2 sequences are SGHVS and FNYEAQ. This CDR3 spans 13 amino acids. The CDR3 DNA follows: TGTGCCGGCAGCTTGGAACTAACCTACGAGCAGTACTTC. Its protein product is CAGSLELTYEQYF.

The rearrangement uses TRBV27 and TRBJ2-7; maybe TRBD1 (6 bases). In germline, CDR1 is MNHEY, CDR2 SMNVEV (reference sequence). The CDR3 contains 12 residues. V was trimmed by 5 bases and J by 5 bases, leaving 10 bases between them. The CDR3, as DNA: TGTGCCAGCAGTCCTGACAGGAACGAGCAGTACTTC. Translation gives CASSPDRNEQYF.

V is TRBV19 and J is TRBJ2-1, with D uncertain. The CDR3 has 17 amino acids. V gave up 0 bases and J gave up 1 base, with 13 bases separating them. Germline V gene sequence: CDR1 LNHDA, CDR2 SQIVND (reference sequence). For the CDR3, the DNA is TGTGCCAGTAGTATAGATTTTACAGCCCCATCCTACAATGAGCAGTTCTTC. Protein sequence: CASSIDFTAPSYNEQFF.

The chain recombines TRBV7-9 with TRBJ1-5; TRBD1 matches 12 bases. CDR3 size: 16 residues. V lost 4 bases, J lost 7 bases, and 8 bases stayed unmatched. CDR1 is SEHNR, CDR2 FQNEAQ, per germline (reference sequence). The CDR3 here is CASSSGQGALWQPQHF. CDR3 bases: TGTGCCAGCAGCTCGGGACAGGGGGCGTTGTGGCAGCCCCAGCATTTT.

This clone was found once. The J gene is TRBJ1-1, the V gene TRBV11-3; weak D call: TRBD1 (5 bases). With 5 bases removed from V and 5 bases from J, the gap between germline ends came to 12 bases. This CDR3 comprises 13 residues. Germline V gene data show CDR1 as SGHNT and CDR2 as YENEEA. The CDR3 reads CASSGQGGTEAFF. The CDR3 DNA reads TGTGCCAGCAGCGGGCAGGGAGGGACTGAAGCTTTCTTT.

This chain joins TRBV15 and TRBJ2-7; TRBD2 agrees at 9 bases. The CDR3 is made up of 12 amino acids. With 8 bases clipped from V and 4 bases from J, the junction kept 3 bases outside the gene matches. Germline-derived CDR1 and CDR2 are LNHNV and YYDKDF (reference sequence). The CDR3, as DNA: TGTGCCACCGGGACTAGCATTTACGAGCAGTACTTC. Translated, it gives CATGTSIYEQYF.

This clone has only one observation. This rearrangement joins TRBV7-3 to TRBJ2-7; 11 bases map to TRBD2. Germline trimming cut 5 bases from V and 5 bases from J; bases unmatched to any gene: 8. The length of the CDR3 is 15 residues. Germline V gene sequence: CDR1 SGHTA, CDR2 FQGTGA. In DNA, the CDR3 is TGTGCCAGCAGCCTTAGCGGGAGGGCCGTCGACGAGCAGTACTTC. Protein product: CASSLSGRAVDEQYF.

CDR3 region: CASNKGQGAFNEQFF. The CDR3 DNA reads as TGTGCCAGTAACAAGGGACAGGGGGCCTTCAATGAGCAGTTCTTC. The chain combines TRBV19 with TRBJ2-1, with 12 bases lining up with TRBD1. The CDR3 extends over 15 amino acids. Germline V gene data show CDR1 as LNHDA and CDR2 as SQIVND (reference sequence). After removal of 7 bases from V and 6 bases from J, the junction contained 7 bases not matched to a gene.

This clone showed up just a few times. The chain uses TRBV6-4 and TRBJ2-1; perhaps TRBD1 as D (6 bases). Germline CDR1 and CDR2: MRHNA and SNTAGT. The CDR3 consists of 15 residues. V lost 2 bases, J lost 5 bases, and 13 bases lay in between. The CDR3, as DNA: TGTGCCAGCAGTGACGGGCCAGGGGACCACAATGAGCAGTTCTTC. Its protein is CASSDGPGDHNEQFF.

The chain recombines TRBV7-9 with TRBJ2-7; TRBD1 is a possible D gene (5 bases). The germline CDR1 and CDR2 sequences are SEHNR and FQNEAQ (reference sequence). The V end was cut by 5 bases, the J end by 3 bases, with 11 bases between. The CDR3 consists of 13 residues. The CDR3 reads CASSPLDNYEQYF. The DNA of the CDR3 is TGTGCCAGCAGCCCCCTGGACAACTACGAGCAGTACTTC.

Here the CDR3 reads CASSSSLGGVGANVLTF. In DNA, the CDR3 is TGTGCCAGCAGCTCCTCCCTCGGGGGAGTTGGGGCCAACGTCCTGACTTTC. The chain has TRBV9 and TRBJ2-6, with D maybe TRBD2 (6 bases). This CDR3 has 17 residues. Looked up from germline, CDR1 is SGDLS and CDR2 is YYNGEE. Trimming stripped 4 bases from V and 3 bases from J, with 17 bases between.

This rearrangement joins TRBV19 to TRBJ1-1; a possible D gene is TRBD1 (5 bases). The CDR3 totals 15 residues. Germline loops: CDR1 LNHDA, CDR2 SQIVND (reference sequence). Between the trimmed V and J ends, which lost 3 bases and 5 bases, there was a span of 16 bases. The CDR3 bases are TGTGCCAGTAGTATCGGGGGGGGTTGGGGGACTGAAGCTTTCTTT. Residues: CASSIGGGWGTEAFF.

V is TRBV6-5 and J is TRBJ1-4; possibly TRBD1 for D (5 bases). The germline V and J ends were trimmed by 4 bases and 6 bases, with 18 bases remaining between them. The CDR3 spans 16 residues. Germline V gives CDR1 MNHEY, CDR2 SVGAGI. This CDR3 is CASSSGGGGEDEKLFF. The CDR3, as DNA: TGTGCCAGCAGTTCGGGCGGCGGAGGGGAGGATGAAAAACTGTTTTTT.

This rearrangement joins TRBV4-3 to TRBJ2-2; D gene uncertain. Germline lookup yields CDR1 LGHNA and CDR2 YSLEER. V lost 4 bases to trimming and J lost 0 bases, with 6 bases between them. The CDR3 runs to 14 residues. This chain's CDR3 is CASSPTANTGELFF. CDR3 in DNA: TGCGCCAGCAGCCCTACAGCGAACACCGGGGAGCTGTTTTTT.